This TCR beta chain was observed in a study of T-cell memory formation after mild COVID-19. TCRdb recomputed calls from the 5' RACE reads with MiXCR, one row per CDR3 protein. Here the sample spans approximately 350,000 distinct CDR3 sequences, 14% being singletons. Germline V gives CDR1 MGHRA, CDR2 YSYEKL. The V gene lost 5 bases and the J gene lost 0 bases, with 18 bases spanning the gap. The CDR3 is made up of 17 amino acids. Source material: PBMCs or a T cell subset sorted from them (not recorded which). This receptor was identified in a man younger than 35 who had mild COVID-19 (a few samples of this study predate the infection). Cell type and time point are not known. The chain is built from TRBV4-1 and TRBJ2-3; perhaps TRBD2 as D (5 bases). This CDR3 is CASSAPAGGPSTDTQYF. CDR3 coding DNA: TGCGCCAGCAGCGCCCCCGCCGGCGGGCCTAGCACAGATACGCAGTATTTT.